What follows is one TCR beta chain and its context. Its antigen is undetermined. This record belongs to a study of radiotherapy plus CTLA-4 blockade in lung cancer. In the study overall: An objective response was seen in under 20% of patients, and disease control in around 33%. General study points: After radiotherapy and ipilimumab, tumor-derived clones expanded in peripheral blood.

With ipilimumab providing CTLA-4 blockade, focal radiation was administered to patients who had chemo-refractory metastatic non-small-cell lung cancer. This CDR3 spans 15 amino acids. The germline CDR1 and CDR2 sequences are SGHTA and FQGNSA. The junction had 6 bases not matched to a gene; V was cut back by 0 bases and J by 7 bases. Generated by immunoSEQ multiplex PCR, the TCRdb table keeps only in-frame clones and is missing some. The profile shows tens of thousands of clones, 83% of them singletons. The sample was peripheral blood, taken from a patient treated with radiotherapy plus ipilimumab. V gene TRBV7-2 combines with J gene TRBJ1-5, with 7 bases matching TRBD1. The sequence derives from a human donor with non-small cell lung cancer who had stable disease on radiotherapy plus ipilimumab. The CDR3 here is CASSLAGGVSQPQHF. The CDR3 bases are TGTGCCAGCAGCTTAGCAGGGGGCGTCAGCCAGCCCCAGCATTTT.